This note documents a single T cell receptor (beta chain) sequence. The data derive from a study of blood T cell repertoires in COVID-19. The age range of participants was about 18 to 90 years, with residence in about two dozen US areas. The germline CDR1 and CDR2 sequences are ENHRY and SYGVKD. The CDR3 consists of 15 residues. Trimming stripped 0 bases from V and 2 bases from J, with 8 bases between. Here immunoSEQ multiplex PCR was the method, and the copy in TCRdb shows in-frame clones only, minus some. The data contain about 210,000 clones, about nine tenths of them singletons. The rearrangement links TRBV10-3 to TRBJ1-3; D is unresolved. Specimen: PBMCs or T cells enriched from blood (not recorded which). This sequence was found in a man under 40 in a cohort exposed to, infected with or recovered from COVID-19 (not recorded which). CDR3 protein: CAISESPEAGNTIYF. The CDR3 DNA sequence: TGTGCCATCAGTGAGTCACCAGAGGCTGGAAACACCATATATTTT.